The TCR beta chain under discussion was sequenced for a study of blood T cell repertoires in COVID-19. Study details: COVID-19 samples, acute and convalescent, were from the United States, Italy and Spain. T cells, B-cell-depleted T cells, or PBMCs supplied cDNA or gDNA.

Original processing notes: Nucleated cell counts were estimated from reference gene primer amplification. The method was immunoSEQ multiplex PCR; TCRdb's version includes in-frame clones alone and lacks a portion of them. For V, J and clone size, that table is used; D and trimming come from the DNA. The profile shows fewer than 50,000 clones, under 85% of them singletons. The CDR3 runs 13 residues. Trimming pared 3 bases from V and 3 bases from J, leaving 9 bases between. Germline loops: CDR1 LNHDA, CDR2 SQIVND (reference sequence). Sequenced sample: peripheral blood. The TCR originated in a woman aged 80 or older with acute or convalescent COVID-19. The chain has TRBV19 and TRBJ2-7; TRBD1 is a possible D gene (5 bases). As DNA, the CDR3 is TGTGCCAGTAGTATTGGGGCCGGCTACGAGCAGTACTTC. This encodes CASSIGAGYEQYF. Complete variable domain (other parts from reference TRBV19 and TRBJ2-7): DGGITQSPKYLFRKEGQNVTLSCEQNLNHDAMYWYRQDPGQGLRLIYYSQIVNDFQKGDIAEGYSVSREKKESFPLTVTSAQKNPTAFYLCASSIGAGYEQYFGPGTRLTVT.